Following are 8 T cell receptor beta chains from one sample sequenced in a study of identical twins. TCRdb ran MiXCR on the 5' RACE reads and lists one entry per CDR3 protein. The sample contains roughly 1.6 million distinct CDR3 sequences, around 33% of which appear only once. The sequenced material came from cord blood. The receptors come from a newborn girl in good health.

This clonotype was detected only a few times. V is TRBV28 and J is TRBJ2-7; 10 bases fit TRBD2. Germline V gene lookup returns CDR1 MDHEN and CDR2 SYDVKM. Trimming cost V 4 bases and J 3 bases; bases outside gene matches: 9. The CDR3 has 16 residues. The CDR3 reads CASSSSGSGGLYEQYF. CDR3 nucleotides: TGTGCCAGCAGTTCGAGTGGTAGCGGGGGGCTCTACGAGCAGTACTTC.

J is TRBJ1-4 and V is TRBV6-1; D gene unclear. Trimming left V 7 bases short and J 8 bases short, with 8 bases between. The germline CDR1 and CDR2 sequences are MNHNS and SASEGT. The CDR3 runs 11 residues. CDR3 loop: CASIGDEKLFF. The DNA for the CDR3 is TGTGCCAGCATTGGTGACGAAAAACTGTTTTTT.

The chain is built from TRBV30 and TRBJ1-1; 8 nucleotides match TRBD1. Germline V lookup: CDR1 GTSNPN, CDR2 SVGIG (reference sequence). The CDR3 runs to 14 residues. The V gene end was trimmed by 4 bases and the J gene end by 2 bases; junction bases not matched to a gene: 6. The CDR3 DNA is TGTGCCTGGAACAGGGGGTTACGAAACACTGAAGCTTTCTTT. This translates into CAWNRGLRNTEAFF.

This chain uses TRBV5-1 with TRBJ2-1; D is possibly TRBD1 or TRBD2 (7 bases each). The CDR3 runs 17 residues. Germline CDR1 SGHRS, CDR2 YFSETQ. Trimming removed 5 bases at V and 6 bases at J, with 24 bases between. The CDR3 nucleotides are TGCGCCAGCAGTGGATCGCAGGGGGGGCCTTTCCCCAATGAGCAGTTCTTC. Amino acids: CASSGSQGGPFPNEQFF.

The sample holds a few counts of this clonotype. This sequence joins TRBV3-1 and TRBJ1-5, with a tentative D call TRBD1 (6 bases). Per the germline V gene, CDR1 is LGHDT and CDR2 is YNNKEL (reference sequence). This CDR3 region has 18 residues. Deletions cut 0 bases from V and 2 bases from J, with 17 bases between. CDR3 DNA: TGTGCCAGCAGCCAAGAACAGGGCAGGGGAGAAGGCAATCAGCCCCAGCATTTT. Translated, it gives CASSQEQGRGEGNQPQHF.

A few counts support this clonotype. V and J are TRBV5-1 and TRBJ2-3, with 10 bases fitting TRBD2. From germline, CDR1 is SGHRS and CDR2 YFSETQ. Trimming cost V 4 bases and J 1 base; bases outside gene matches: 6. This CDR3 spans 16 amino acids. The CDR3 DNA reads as TGCGCCAGCAGCCTACTAGCGGGAAAGGGCACAGATACGCAGTATTTT. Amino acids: CASSLLAGKGTDTQYF.

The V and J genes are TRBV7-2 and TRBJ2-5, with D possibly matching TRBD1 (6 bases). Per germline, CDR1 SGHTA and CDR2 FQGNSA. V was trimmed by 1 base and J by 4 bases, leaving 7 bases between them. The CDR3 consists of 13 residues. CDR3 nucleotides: TGTGCCAGCAGCTTAGAGGGGGTAGAGACCCAGTACTTC. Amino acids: CASSLEGVETQYF.

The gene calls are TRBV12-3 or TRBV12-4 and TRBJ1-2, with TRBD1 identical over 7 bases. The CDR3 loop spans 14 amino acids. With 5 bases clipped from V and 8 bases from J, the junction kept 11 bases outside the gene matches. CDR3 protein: CASSPAQTGSGYTF. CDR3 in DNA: TGTGCCAGCAGTCCAGCTCAGACAGGGTCAGGCTACACCTTC.